Each of the 11 T cell receptor beta chains below was sequenced from the same sample in a study of T-cell memory formation after mild COVID-19. MiXCR, applied by TCRdb to the 5' RACE reads, yields one record per CDR3 protein. The data contain roughly 450,000 distinct CDR3 sequences, 15% to 20% of them seen just once; the ten biggest clones take up 12%. Sample: PBMCs or a T cell subset sorted from them (not recorded which). The receptors were sampled from an adult woman who had mild COVID-19 (a few samples of this study predate the infection). Cell type and time point are not known.

This clonotype was picked up a small number of times. The rearrangement joins TRBV9 to TRBJ2-6, with D possibly TRBD1 on 5 matching bases. V was shortened by 3 bases and J by 3 bases, with 10 bases between the two germline ends. Germline V gives CDR1 SGDLS, CDR2 YYNGEE. This CDR3 has 15 residues. This CDR3 is CASSDQGFGANVLTF. CDR3 in DNA: TGTGCCAGCAGCGACCAGGGCTTTGGGGCCAACGTCCTGACTTTC.

The rearrangement links TRBV12-3 or TRBV12-4 to TRBJ2-3; a possible D gene is TRBD2 (5 bases). Trimming shortened V by 2 bases and J by 3 bases, and 9 bases separated the two germline ends. This CDR3 contains 14 residues. CDR3 residues: CASSLFRETDTQYF. In DNA, the CDR3 is TGTGCCAGCAGTTTATTCCGGGAAACAGATACGCAGTATTTT.

This clonotype was seen many times. The chain joins TRBV27 to TRBJ2-6; D is undetermined. V was clipped by 3 bases and J by 3 bases, with 3 bases between them. The CDR3 sequence is 13 residues long. Looked up from germline, CDR1 is MNHEY and CDR2 is SMNVEV (reference sequence). The CDR3 DNA reads TGTGCCAGCAGTTTTCTTGGGGCCAACGTCCTGACTTTC. It is translated as CASSFLGANVLTF.

The genes are TRBV18 and TRBJ1-1, with 10 bases that match TRBD1. Germline trimming cut 3 bases from V and 4 bases from J; bases unmatched to any gene: 8. CDR3 size: 16 residues. Germline V lookup: CDR1 KGHSH, CDR2 LQKENI. The CDR3 DNA follows: TGTGCCAGCTCACCGGGGGACAGGGGAGATGGCACTGAAGCTTTCTTT. Its protein product is CASSPGDRGDGTEAFF.

There are a few counts of this clonotype. The chain joins TRBV10-3 to TRBJ2-7, with TRBD1 matching over 9 bases. The CDR3 has 14 residues. The V gene end was trimmed by 2 bases and the J gene end by 5 bases; junction bases not matched to a gene: 4. Germline CDR1 reads ENHRY; CDR2 reads SYGVKD. The CDR3 bases are TGTGCCATCAGTGAGCCGGGACAGGGCCACGAGCAGTACTTC. Its protein product is CAISEPGQGHEQYF.

This clonotype was seen only a few times. The rearrangement uses TRBV14 and TRBJ2-2; D is perhaps TRBD1 (5 bases). This CDR3 is built from 15 residues. V was clipped by 0 bases and J by 6 bases, with 11 bases between them. Germline CDR1 SGHDN, CDR2 FVKESK. The CDR3 DNA reads TGTGCCAGCAGCCAAGACAGGGTTTATGCCGGGGAGCTGTTTTTT. Translated, it gives CASSQDRVYAGELFF.

This clonotype turned up a few times. V is TRBV15 and J is TRBJ1-1; D is perhaps TRBD1 (5 bases). V was clipped by 0 bases and J by 5 bases, with 7 bases between them. The germline V gene has CDR1 LNHNV and CDR2 YYDKDF (reference sequence). The CDR3 is 13 residues long. The CDR3 reads CATSREGPTEAFF. DNA for the CDR3: TGTGCCACCAGCAGAGAGGGACCTACTGAAGCTTTCTTT. The full variable domain, with the rest looked up from reference TRBV15 and TRBJ1-1, is DAMVIQNPRYQVTQFGKPVTLSCSQTLNHNVMYWYQQKSSQAPKLLFHYYDKDFNNEADTPDNFQSRRPNTSFCFLDIRSPGLGDTAMYLCATSREGPTEAFFGQGTRLTVV.

The chain is built from TRBV7-2 and TRBJ2-5, with 8 bases matching TRBD2. After removal of 0 bases from V and 2 bases from J, the junction contained 5 bases not matched to a gene. This CDR3 is built from 16 residues. Per the germline V gene, CDR1 is SGHTA and CDR2 is FQGNSA. CDR3 sequence: CASSLAGSGTQETQYF. In DNA form, the CDR3 reads TGTGCCAGCAGCTTAGCCGGTAGCGGGACTCAAGAGACCCAGTACTTC.

The J gene is TRBJ1-1, the V gene TRBV18, with D possibly being TRBD1 (5 bases). The CDR3 is made up of 15 amino acids. V was clipped by 2 bases and J by 2 bases, with 12 bases between them. In germline, CDR1 is KGHSH, CDR2 LQKENI. The CDR3 spells CASSPNGGSNTEAFF. The CDR3 nucleotides read TGTGCCAGCTCACCAAACGGGGGGAGCAACACTGAAGCTTTCTTT.

Only a few counts were recorded for this clonotype. This chain connects TRBV12-3 or TRBV12-4 to TRBJ2-3; a possible D gene is TRBD2 (6 bases). The CDR3 consists of 12 residues. The V gene lost 7 bases and the J gene lost 7 bases, with 12 bases spanning the gap. DNA for the CDR3: TGTGCCAGCACGGTCGGAGGGTATACGCAGTATTTT. Translating gives CASTVGGYTQYF.

The rearrangement joins TRBV3-1 to TRBJ2-7, with D possibly matching TRBD1 (6 bases). The CDR3 is 16 residues long. CDR1 is LGHDT, CDR2 YNNKEL, per germline (reference sequence). Between the trimmed V and J ends, which lost 1 base and 0 bases, there was a span of 13 bases. CDR3 bases: TGTGCCAGCAGCCAAGTTGGGACACCCCTCTCCTACGAGCAGTACTTC. Its protein is CASSQVGTPLSYEQYF.